This T cell receptor beta chain was sequenced in a study of cytomegalovirus exposure and HLA in healthy donors (dated by TCRdb to 2016 to 2017). In terms of the full investigation: The roughly 670 repertoires of the first cohort and the roughly 120 validation repertoires were produced on the same platform, according to a later analysis. A separate validation cohort of about 110 different subjects was used in addition to the approximately 670-subject first cohort. High-throughput TCR immunosequencing, statistical association of individual TCRs with disease status, and machine learning were combined to predict cytomegalovirus infection status. The study was designed to test whether signatures of past pathogen exposure could be identified by cataloging public T cell receptors.

The donors belonged to the validation cohort of about 120 subjects, which was separate from the roughly 680-subject first cohort. Summary of the overall study and its limitations: It was suggested by the authors that the approach could potentially be generalized to other disease states and immunological phenotypes. In vitro tests confirmed that a few of the cytomegalovirus-associated TCR beta chains recognize cytomegalovirus antigens. In both the original and validation cohorts, the classifier was reported to diagnose cytomegalovirus status with high specificity and sensitivity. A later analysis found that TCRs clustered in the first cohort also tended to co-occur in the 95 to 150 validation repertoires, with 94% of cluster scores above 0. The validation cohort had no HLA typing available for a later analysis, so co-occurrence within that cohort was assessed over all 120 or so repertoires. The study listed over 150 TCR beta chains as associated with cytomegalovirus. Most TCR sequences were seen in very few donors, while some public TCRs were found in many individuals.

Library method: the immunoSEQ multiplex PCR assay. The study's own analysis went as follows. A statistical classification framework was built to diagnose cytomegalovirus status from the catalog of TCR beta chain sequences. TCRdb holds this immuneACCESS table with in-frame rearrangements only. Some clones are missing; in checked studies, unresolved V genes explain under half, and the rest has no known cause. The V and J calls and clone size were taken over from that table, and D and trimming were inferred from the DNA. The sample yields about 43,000 clones; about 93% were counted once. The ten largest clones take up roughly 5.8% of the sample. Via the germline V gene, CDR1 is SGHRS and CDR2 YFSETQ. The CDR3 covers 18 residues, taking in both the cysteine and the phenylalanine. The only DNA kept is the CDR3, 54 bases in frame from the first base. Trimming takes 0 bases from V and 3 bases from J, and the germline ends sit 21 bases apart.

As to this clone: Its antigen is currently not known. Per-nucleotide qualities are absent, and no much larger clonotype sits a single base away.

Sequenced sample: PBMCs. The source of this sequence is a man younger than 35 in good health and CMV-seronegative. The chain uses TRBV5-1 and TRBJ1-1; no D gene is confidently identified. The CDR3 amino acid sequence is: CASSLVAGRPRSDTEAFF. The nucleotide sequence reads TGCGCCAGCAGCTTGGTTGCTGGCAGACCCAGGTCGGACACTGAAGCTTTCTTT.